The 28 T cell receptor beta chains listed next were all sequenced from one sample in a study of T cells after yellow fever vaccination (dated by TCRdb to the late 2010s). Per the publication, the treatment or condition label means: live attenuated yellow fever vaccine strain. Library preparation used 5' RACE. Sequencing relied on an Illumina NovaSeq 6000. The public reads were run again by TCRdb, first through fastp at Q25 and then through MiXCR, and only productive beta chains were kept. When rows share a CDR3 protein, they turn into one entry using the most common DNA and genes. The table for this sample lists approximately 93,000 distinct CDR3 sequences; approximately 6.3% of them were counted only once. About two fifths of the sample goes to the ten largest clones. The material was CD8+ T cells sorted from PBMCs, obtained 10 days after the yellow fever booster vaccination. Source of these receptors: a man younger than 35 who received the YFV17D yellow fever vaccine.

In its sample, this clonotype was seen many times. The DNA for the CDR3 is TGTGCCAGCAGCTTACCGGGGGGGCTTTCACCCCTCCACTTT. Protein: CASSLPGGLSPLHF. The chain uses TRBV7-9 and TRBJ1-6; weak D call: TRBD1 (6 bases). The V end was cut by 2 bases, the J end by 9 bases, with 11 bases between. This CDR3 is built from 14 residues. Germline assignment: CDR1 SEHNR and CDR2 FQNEAQ (reference sequence).

This clonotype has ten or more counts. The rearrangement uses TRBV20-1 and TRBJ1-1, with D maybe TRBD1 (5 bases). This CDR3 has 10 residues. Per the germline V gene, CDR1 is DFQATT and CDR2 is SNEGSKA (reference sequence). Written as DNA, the CDR3 is TGCAGGGGGTGGGGGACTGAAGCTTTCTTT. Translation: CRGWGTEAFF.

This clonotype was detected ten times or more. The chain couples TRBV28 to TRBJ2-1; the match to TRBD2 covers 7 bases. Germline CDR1 is MDHEN and CDR2 is SYDVKM. V was pared by 3 bases and J by 7 bases, with 12 bases of the junction left unmatched. This CDR3 contains 16 residues. The CDR3 here is CASSFNSWGGSNEQFF. The DNA of the CDR3 is TGTGCCAGCAGTTTTAATAGCTGGGGGGGGTCTAATGAGCAGTTCTTC.

The sample holds one count of this clonotype. V gene TRBV7-9 combines with J gene TRBJ2-1; D is perhaps TRBD2 (6 bases). Germline CDR1 and CDR2: SEHNR and FQNEAQ (reference sequence). The CDR3 is 15 residues long. V was clipped by 7 bases and J by 6 bases, with 19 bases between them. The CDR3 reads CASNVGAGRPNEQFF. The CDR3 region has the DNA TGTGCCAGCAACGTCGGGGCGGGGAGGCCCAATGAGCAGTTCTTC.

This clonotype was counted at least ten times. This chain connects TRBV4-3 to TRBJ2-2, with 13 bases lining up with TRBD2. From germline, CDR1 is LGHNA and CDR2 YSLEER. V was clipped by 0 bases and J by 3 bases; unmatched bases: 4. This CDR3 is built from 18 residues. Here the CDR3 reads CASSQDGGLAGHTGELFF. The DNA for the CDR3 is TGCGCCAGCAGCCAAGATGGGGGACTAGCGGGGCACACCGGGGAGCTGTTTTTT.

This clonotype was counted between two and nine times. V gene TRBV11-2 combines with J gene TRBJ2-4; 10 bases line up with TRBD2. CDR3 length: 15 amino acids. J was trimmed by 7 bases and V by 3 bases; bases with no gene match: 6. Per germline, CDR1 SGHAT and CDR2 FQNNGV. The CDR3 bases are TGTGCCAGCAGCTTTGCCAGCGGGGGGGTCAACATTCAGTACTTC. Translated, it gives CASSFASGGVNIQYF.

This clonotype was seen a few times. The chain combines TRBV6-6 with TRBJ1-2, with D possibly being TRBD1 (6 bases). The germline CDR1 and CDR2 sequences are MNHNY and SVGAGI (reference sequence). Trimming removed 7 bases from V and 0 bases from J, with 18 bases in between. The CDR3 is 16 residues long. In DNA, the CDR3 is TGTGCCAGCAATACCATGGGGGGCGAAGCTAACTATGGCTACACCTTC. Protein product: CASNTMGGEANYGYTF.

This clonotype has only a few counts. The chain joins TRBV4-3 to TRBJ2-7; D is unclear. The CDR3 loop spans 15 amino acids. V was trimmed by 0 bases and J by 2 bases, leaving 11 bases between them. In germline, CDR1 is LGHNA, CDR2 YSLEER. CDR3 in DNA: TGCGCCAGCAGCCAAGATCGCACCCCTGCCTACGAGCAGTACTTC. Its translation: CASSQDRTPAYEQYF.

This clonotype was seen repeatedly, ten times or more. The chain recombines TRBV5-1 with TRBJ2-7; D call uncertain. This CDR3 region has 11 residues. The germline gives CDR1 SGHRS, CDR2 YFSETQ. V was pared by 0 bases and J by 4 bases, with 2 bases between. CDR3 in amino acids: CASSLDYEQYF. In DNA, the CDR3 is TGCGCCAGCAGCTTGGATTACGAGCAGTACTTC.

CDR3: CASSLYAGPTDTQYF. DNA for the CDR3: TGTGCCAGCAGCTTATATGCGGGTCCCACAGATACGCAGTATTTT. The rearrangement uses TRBV11-2 and TRBJ2-3; tentatively, D is TRBD2 (5 bases). The V gene's germline CDR1 is SGHAT and CDR2 FQNNGV. Trimming took off 2 bases at V and 2 bases at J, with 11 bases between the two ends. This CDR3 region has 15 residues.

This clonotype was counted at least ten times. The CDR3: CASSALLGQPQHF. The CDR3 DNA reads TGTGCCAGCAGCGCGCTATTAGGTCAGCCCCAGCATTTT. This chain uses TRBV7-6 with TRBJ1-5, with D unclear. This CDR3 has 13 amino acids. Trimming stripped 5 bases from V and 6 bases from J, with 11 bases between. Germline lookup yields CDR1 SGHVS and CDR2 FNYEAQ.

The chain joins TRBV7-2 to TRBJ1-2, with no clear D. CDR1 is SGHTA and CDR2 is FQGNSA in the germline V gene. The CDR3 runs to 15 residues. V dropped 4 bases and J dropped 0 bases, with 12 bases sitting between them. The CDR3 sequence is CASSYAQPPNYGYTF. CDR3 DNA sequence: TGTGCCAGCAGCTACGCTCAGCCCCCTAACTATGGCTACACCTTC. Together with reference TRBV7-2 and TRBJ1-2, the CDR3 gives the full variable domain: GAGVSQSPSNKVTEKGKDVELRCDPISGHTALYWYRQSLGQGLEFLIYFQGNSAPDKSGLPSDRFSAERTGGSVSTLTIQRTQQEDSAVYLCASSYAQPPNYGYTFGSGTRLTVV.

This clonotype was seen a few times. The chain combines TRBV6-1 with TRBJ1-6, with 9 bases identical to TRBD1. CDR3 size: 13 residues. The ends lost 8 bases at V and 9 bases at J; junction bases unmatched: 5. The germline gives CDR1 MNHNS, CDR2 SASEGT. CDR3 DNA sequence: TGTGCCAGCCTTGGACAGGGGACTTCACCCCTCCACTTT. This gives the protein CASLGQGTSPLHF.

By share of the sample, this clonotype is medium-sized (0.01 to 0.1%). The CDR3 nucleotides read TGCAGCGTTGAAGTTCGGGCAGACGAGCAGTACTTC. Translated: CSVEVRADEQYF. This chain uses TRBV29-1 with TRBJ2-7; no definite D call. The length of the CDR3 is 12 residues. The germline V and J ends were trimmed by 1 base and 5 bases, with 9 bases remaining between them. Per germline, CDR1 SQVTM and CDR2 ANQGSEA.

The CDR3 nucleotides are TGTGCCAGCAGCCCCAACAGGGAGCCCGAATTGAGGGTGTTCTTC. It specifies CASSPNREPELRVFF. The V call is TRBV3-1, the J call TRBJ2-1, with a weak D call TRBD1 (6 bases). Germline assignment: CDR1 LGHDT and CDR2 YNNKEL (reference sequence). V was cut by 4 bases and J by 15 bases, with 25 bases left in between. This CDR3 spans 15 amino acids.

This clonotype was counted only a few times. The chain links TRBV4-3 to TRBJ2-1, with 11 bases matching TRBD2. Germline lookup yields CDR1 LGHNA and CDR2 YSLEER. V trimming: 1 base; J trimming: 8 bases; junction bases outside the gene matches: 7. This CDR3 has 16 amino acids. In nucleotides, the CDR3 is TGCGCCAGCAGCCAAGGGGTAGCGGGGGGGCATTATGAGCAGTTCTTC. This sequence encodes CASSQGVAGGHYEQFF.

This clonotype was observed many times. DNA for the CDR3: TGTGCCAGCAGCCCGCGGTTACTTGCTGGCGAGACCCAGTACTTC. Translated: CASSPRLLAGETQYF. The V and J genes are TRBV14 and TRBJ2-5; D gene uncertain. Between the trimmed V and J ends, which lost 4 bases and 5 bases, there was a span of 17 bases. CDR1 and CDR2 from the germline V gene are SGHDN and FVKESK. CDR3 length equals 15 residues.

This clonotype was found many times. The V gene is TRBV7-9, the J gene TRBJ2-7; 12 bases align to TRBD1. The CDR3 sequence is 16 residues long. The germline CDR1 and CDR2 sequences are SEHNR and FQNEAQ (reference sequence). The ends lost 4 bases at V and 0 bases at J; junction bases unmatched: 4. CDR3 loop: CASSSTGQGASYEQYF. In nucleotides, the CDR3 is TGTGCCAGCAGCTCCACGGGACAGGGGGCCTCCTACGAGCAGTACTTC.

This clonotype was observed many times. J is TRBJ1-5 and V is TRBV6-2 or TRBV6-3, with D unclear. CDR1 is MNHEY and CDR2 is SVGEGT in the germline V gene. Trimming stripped 6 bases from V and 0 bases from J, with 6 bases between. The CDR3 extends over 13 amino acids. CDR3 loop: CASRSDSNQPQHF. CDR3 nucleotides: TGTGCCAGCAGGTCCGATAGCAATCAGCCCCAGCATTTT.

The chain links TRBV5-6 to TRBJ2-5; D gene uncertain. Germline CDR1 and CDR2: SGHDT and YYEEEE. This CDR3 spans 13 amino acids. Trimming took 2 bases from V and 0 from J, leaving 5 bases between them. CDR3 in DNA: TGTGCCAGCAGCTTTGACAACCAAGAGACCCAGTACTTC. Its protein is CASSFDNQETQYF. Together with reference TRBV5-6 and TRBJ2-5, the CDR3 gives the full variable domain: DAGVTQSPTHLIKTRGQQVTLRCSPKSGHDTVSWYQQALGQGPQFIFQYYEEEERQRGNFPDRFSGHQFPNYSSELNVNALLLGDSALYLCASSFDNQETQYFGPGTRLLVL.

This clonotype was observed a few times. The rearrangement links TRBV19 to TRBJ2-3, with 7 positions matching TRBD1. CDR1 LNHDA and CDR2 SQIVND come from the germline V gene (reference sequence). V was pared by 5 bases and J by 0 bases, with 5 bases of the junction left unmatched. The CDR3 runs to 15 residues. The CDR3 loop reads CASSHDRASTDTQYF. CDR3 coding DNA: TGTGCCAGTAGTCACGACAGGGCTAGCACAGATACGCAGTATTTT.

This clonotype has at least ten counts. This chain links TRBV20-1 with TRBJ2-3, with 9 bases that match TRBD1. The V gene end was trimmed by 6 bases and the J gene end by 5 bases; junction bases not matched to a gene: 6. The CDR3 covers 13 residues. The germline gives CDR1 DFQATT, CDR2 SNEGSKA (reference sequence). Written as DNA, the CDR3 is TGCAGTGCGGAACAGGGGGCGGGAGATACGCAGTATTTT. Translating it yields CSAEQGAGDTQYF.

This chain uses TRBV6-2 or TRBV6-3 with TRBJ2-2; tentative D call: TRBD1 (6 bases). CDR1 MNHEY and CDR2 SVGEGT come from the germline V gene. V dropped 6 bases and J dropped 0 bases, with 11 bases sitting between them. The CDR3 covers 15 residues. CDR3 sequence reads: CASRQDRSNTGELFF. The CDR3 DNA is TGTGCCAGCAGACAAGACAGGTCGAACACCGGGGAGCTGTTTTTT.

This clonotype has just a few counts. V and J are TRBV7-8 and TRBJ2-7; a weak D match, TRBD1 (6 bases). The CDR3 covers 16 residues. From germline, CDR1 is SGHVS and CDR2 FQNEAQ. Trimming removed 1 base from V and 2 bases from J, with 15 bases in between. The CDR3 sequence: CASSLDPDRGAYEQYF. The CDR3 region has the DNA TGTGCCAGCAGCTTAGACCCGGACAGAGGGGCCTACGAGCAGTACTTC.

This clonotype was detected a few times. V usage is TRBV15 and J usage is TRBJ2-7, with D uncertain. V lost 6 bases to trimming and J lost 2 bases, with 11 bases between them. The germline V gene encodes CDR1 LNHNV and CDR2 YYDKDF (reference sequence). The CDR3 has 13 residues. In DNA form, the CDR3 reads TGTGCCACCAGTCCTGGTACGGCCTACGAGCAGTACTTC. It codes for CATSPGTAYEQYF.

In this sample, this clonotype turned up many times. The V call is TRBV4-3, the J call TRBJ1-2; a weak D match, TRBD1 (5 bases). The CDR3 is 13 residues long. Looked up from germline, CDR1 is LGHNA and CDR2 is YSLEER. Trimming shortened V by 0 bases and J by 8 bases, and 10 bases separated the two germline ends. The CDR3 reads CASSQDPGKGYTF. CDR3 DNA sequence: TGCGCCAGCAGCCAAGATCCAGGGAAAGGCTACACCTTC.

V is TRBV7-9 and J is TRBJ1-1; D is uncertain. Germline V gene data show CDR1 as SEHNR and CDR2 as FQNEAQ (reference sequence). This CDR3 comprises 12 residues. V was shortened by 7 bases and J by 3 bases, with 9 bases between the two germline ends. The CDR3 protein is CASNPTDTEAFF. The CDR3 DNA is TGTGCCAGCAACCCCACGGACACTGAAGCTTTCTTT.

This clonotype came up many times. The J gene is TRBJ2-1, the V gene TRBV6-2 or TRBV6-3; D is uncertain. Germline CDR1 is MNHEY and CDR2 is SVGEGT. Deletions cut 4 bases from V and 8 bases from J, with 15 bases between. The CDR3 extends over 14 amino acids. The CDR3 DNA follows: TGTGCCAGCAGTTGGGTCGGTGATCGGGATGAGCAGTTCTTC. This sequence encodes CASSWVGDRDEQFF.